This T cell receptor (beta chain) is from a study of blood T cell repertoires in COVID-19. Germline-derived CDR1 and CDR2 are SGHTA and FQGNSA. The CDR3 runs 13 residues. V was cut by 3 bases and J by 5 bases, with 10 bases left in between. Original methodology: Using reference gene primer amplification, nucleated cell counts were estimated. Sequencing used immunoSEQ multiplex PCR; TCRdb keeps in-frame clones, though not all of them. V, J and clone size are taken as reported in that table, and D and trimming were inferred from the DNA itself. The data contain about 220,000 clones, roughly four fifths of them seen just once; the ten biggest clones take up 2% to 2.5%.

The genes are TRBV7-2 and TRBJ2-5; weak D call: TRBD1 (6 bases). Sequencing was performed on peripheral blood. The sequence derives from a woman in her sixties with acute or convalescent COVID-19. CDR3 sequence: CASSLNREETQYF. The DNA for the CDR3 is TGTGCCAGCAGCTTGAACAGGGAGGAGACCCAGTACTTC.